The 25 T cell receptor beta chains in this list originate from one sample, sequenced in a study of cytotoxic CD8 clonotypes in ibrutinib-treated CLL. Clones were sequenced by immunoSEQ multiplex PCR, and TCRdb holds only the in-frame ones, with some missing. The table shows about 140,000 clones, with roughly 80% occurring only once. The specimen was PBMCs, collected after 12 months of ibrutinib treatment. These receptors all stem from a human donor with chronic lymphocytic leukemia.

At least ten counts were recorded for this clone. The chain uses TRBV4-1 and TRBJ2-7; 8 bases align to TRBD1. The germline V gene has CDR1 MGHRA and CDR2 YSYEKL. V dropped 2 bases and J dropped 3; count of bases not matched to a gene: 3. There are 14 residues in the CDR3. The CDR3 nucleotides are TGCGCCAGCAGCCAACGAACAGGGGGCTACGAGCAGTACTTC. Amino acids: CASSQRTGGYEQYF.

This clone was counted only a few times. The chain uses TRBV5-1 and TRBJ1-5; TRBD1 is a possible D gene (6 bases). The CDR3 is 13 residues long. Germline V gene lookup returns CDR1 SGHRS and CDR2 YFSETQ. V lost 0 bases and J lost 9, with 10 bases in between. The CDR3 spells CASSLGGARPQHF. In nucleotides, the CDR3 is TGCGCCAGCAGCTTGGGGGGGGCTCGGCCCCAGCATTTT.

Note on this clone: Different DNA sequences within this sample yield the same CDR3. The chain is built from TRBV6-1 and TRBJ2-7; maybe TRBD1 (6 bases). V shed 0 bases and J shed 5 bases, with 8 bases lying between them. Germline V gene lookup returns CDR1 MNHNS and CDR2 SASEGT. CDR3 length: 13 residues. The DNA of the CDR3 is TGTGCCAGCAGTGAAGCCAGGGGTGACGAGCAGTACTTC. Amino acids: CASSEARGDEQYF.

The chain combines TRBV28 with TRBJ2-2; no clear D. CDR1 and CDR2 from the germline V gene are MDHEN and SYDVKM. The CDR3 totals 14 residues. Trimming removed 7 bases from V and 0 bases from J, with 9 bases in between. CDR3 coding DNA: TGTGCCAGCAAGAACACCCCGAACACCGGGGAGCTGTTTTTT. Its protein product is CASKNTPNTGELFF.

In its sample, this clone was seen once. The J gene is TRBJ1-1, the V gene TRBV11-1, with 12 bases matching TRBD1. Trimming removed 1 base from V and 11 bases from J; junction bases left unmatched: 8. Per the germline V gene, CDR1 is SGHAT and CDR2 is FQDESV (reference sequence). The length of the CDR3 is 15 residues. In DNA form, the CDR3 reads TGTGCCAGCAGCTTAGATCTTGGGACAGGGGGCCGTGCTTTCTTT. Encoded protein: CASSLDLGTGGRAFF.

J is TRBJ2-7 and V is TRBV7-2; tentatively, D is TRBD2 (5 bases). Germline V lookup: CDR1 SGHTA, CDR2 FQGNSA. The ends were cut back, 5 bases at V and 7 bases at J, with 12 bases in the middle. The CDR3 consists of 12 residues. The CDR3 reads CASSQYRGEQYF. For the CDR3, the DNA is TGTGCCAGCAGCCAATATCGGGGAGAGCAGTACTTC.

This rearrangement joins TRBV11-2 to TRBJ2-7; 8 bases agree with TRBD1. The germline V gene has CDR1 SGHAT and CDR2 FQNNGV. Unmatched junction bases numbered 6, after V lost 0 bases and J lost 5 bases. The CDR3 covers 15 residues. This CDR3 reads CASSLDQGQGDEQYF. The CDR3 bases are TGTGCCAGCAGCTTAGACCAAGGACAGGGTGACGAGCAGTACTTC.

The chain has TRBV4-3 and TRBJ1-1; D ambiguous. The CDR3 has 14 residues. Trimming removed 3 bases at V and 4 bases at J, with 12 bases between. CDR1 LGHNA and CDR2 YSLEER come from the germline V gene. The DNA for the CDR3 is TGCGCCAGCAGCCAGGTTGGACGGGGCACTGAAGCTTTCTTT. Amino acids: CASSQVGRGTEAFF.

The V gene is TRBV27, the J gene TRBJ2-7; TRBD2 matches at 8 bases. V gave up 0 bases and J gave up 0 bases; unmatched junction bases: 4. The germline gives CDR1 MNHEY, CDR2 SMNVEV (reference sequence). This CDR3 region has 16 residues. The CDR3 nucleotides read TGTGCCAGCAGTTTATCGGGCGGGGGGCTCTCCTACGAGCAGTACTTC. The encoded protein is CASSLSGGGLSYEQYF.

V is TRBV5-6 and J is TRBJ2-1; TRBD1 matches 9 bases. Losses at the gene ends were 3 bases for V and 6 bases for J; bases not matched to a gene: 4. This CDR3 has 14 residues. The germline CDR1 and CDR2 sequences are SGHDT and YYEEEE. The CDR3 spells CASSSGQGFNEQFF. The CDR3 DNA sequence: TGTGCCAGCAGCTCAGGACAGGGGTTCAATGAGCAGTTCTTC. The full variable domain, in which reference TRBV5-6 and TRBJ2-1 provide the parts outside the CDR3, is DAGVTQSPTHLIKTRGQQVTLRCSPKSGHDTVSWYQQALGQGPQFIFQYYEEEERQRGNFPDRFSGHQFPNYSSELNVNALLLGDSALYLCASSSGQGFNEQFFGPGTRLTVL.

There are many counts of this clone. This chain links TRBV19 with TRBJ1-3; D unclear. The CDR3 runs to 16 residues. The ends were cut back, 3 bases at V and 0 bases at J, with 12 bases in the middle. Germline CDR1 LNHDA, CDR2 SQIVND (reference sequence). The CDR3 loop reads CASSIGRSTSGNTIYF. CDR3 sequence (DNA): TGTGCCAGTAGTATCGGACGGTCCACCTCTGGAAACACCATATATTTT.

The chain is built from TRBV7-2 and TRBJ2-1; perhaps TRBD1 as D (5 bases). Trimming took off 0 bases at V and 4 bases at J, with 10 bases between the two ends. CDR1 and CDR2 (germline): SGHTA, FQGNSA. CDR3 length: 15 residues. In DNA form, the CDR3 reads TGTGCCAGCAGCTTAGCGCTGGCAGGGTACAATGAGCAGTTCTTC. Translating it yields CASSLALAGYNEQFF. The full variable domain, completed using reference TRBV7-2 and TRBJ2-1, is GAGVSQSPSNKVTEKGKDVELRCDPISGHTALYWYRQSLGQGLEFLIYFQGNSAPDKSGLPSDRFSAERTGGSVSTLTIQRTQQEDSAVYLCASSLALAGYNEQFFGPGTRLTVL.

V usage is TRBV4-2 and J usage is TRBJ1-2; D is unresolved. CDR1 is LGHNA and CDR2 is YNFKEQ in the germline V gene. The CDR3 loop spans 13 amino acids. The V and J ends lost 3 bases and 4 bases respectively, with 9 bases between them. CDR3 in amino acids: CASSHPLGYGYTF. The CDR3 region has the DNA TGTGCCAGCAGCCACCCCCTCGGCTATGGCTACACCTTC.

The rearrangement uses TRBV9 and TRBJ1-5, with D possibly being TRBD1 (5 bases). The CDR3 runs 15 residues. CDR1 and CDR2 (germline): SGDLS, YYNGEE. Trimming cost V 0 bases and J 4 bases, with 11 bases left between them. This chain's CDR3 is CASSVAGENNQPQHF. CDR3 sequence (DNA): TGTGCCAGCAGCGTAGCGGGGGAGAATAATCAGCCCCAGCATTTT.

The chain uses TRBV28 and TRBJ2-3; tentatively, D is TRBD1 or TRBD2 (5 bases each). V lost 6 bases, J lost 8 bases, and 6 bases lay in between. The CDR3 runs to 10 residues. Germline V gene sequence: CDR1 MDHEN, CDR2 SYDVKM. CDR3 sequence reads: CASRGVTQYF. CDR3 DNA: TGTGCCAGCAGGGGGGTTACGCAGTATTTT.

As DNA, the CDR3 is TGTGCCAGCAGCCTGCTCTACCGGGATACGCAGTATTTT. This codes for CASSLLYRDTQYF. V gene TRBV11-2 combines with J gene TRBJ2-3, with D uncertain. CDR1 and CDR2 from the germline V gene are SGHAT and FQNNGV. The CDR3 consists of 13 residues. Trimming removed 5 bases at V and 6 bases at J, with 12 bases between. Drawing the rest from reference TRBV11-2 and TRBJ2-3, the complete variable domain is EAGVAQSPRYKIIEKRQSVAFWCNPISGHATLYWYQQILGQGPKLLIQFQNNGVVDDSQLPKDRFSAERLKGVDSTLKIQPAKLEDSAVYLCASSLLYRDTQYFGPGTRLTVL.

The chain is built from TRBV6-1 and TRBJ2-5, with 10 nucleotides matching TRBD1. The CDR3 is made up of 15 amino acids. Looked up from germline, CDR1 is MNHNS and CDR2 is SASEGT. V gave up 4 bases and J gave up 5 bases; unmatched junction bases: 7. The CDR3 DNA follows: TGTGCCAGCAGTGGGTCGACAGGGGGCTTTGAGACCCAGTACTTC. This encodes CASSGSTGGFETQYF.

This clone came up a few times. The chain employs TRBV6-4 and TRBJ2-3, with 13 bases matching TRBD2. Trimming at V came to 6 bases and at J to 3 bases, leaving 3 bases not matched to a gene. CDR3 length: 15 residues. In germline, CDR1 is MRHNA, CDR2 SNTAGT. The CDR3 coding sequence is TGTGCCAGCAGCCTACTAGCGGGGGGGACAGATACGCAGTATTTT. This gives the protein CASSLLAGGTDTQYF.

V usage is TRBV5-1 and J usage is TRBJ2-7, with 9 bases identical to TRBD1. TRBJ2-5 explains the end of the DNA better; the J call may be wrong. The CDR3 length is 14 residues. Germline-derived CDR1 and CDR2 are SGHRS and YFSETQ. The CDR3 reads CASSIGQGQETQYF. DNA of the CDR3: TGCGCCAGCAGCATTGGACAGGGGCAAGAGACCCAGTACTTC.

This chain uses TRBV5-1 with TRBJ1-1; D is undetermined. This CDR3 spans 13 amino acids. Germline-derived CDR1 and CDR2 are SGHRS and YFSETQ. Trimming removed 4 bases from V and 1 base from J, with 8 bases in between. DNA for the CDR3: TGCGCCAGCAGCCTACATGAGAACACTGAAGCTTTCTTT. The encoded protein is CASSLHENTEAFF.

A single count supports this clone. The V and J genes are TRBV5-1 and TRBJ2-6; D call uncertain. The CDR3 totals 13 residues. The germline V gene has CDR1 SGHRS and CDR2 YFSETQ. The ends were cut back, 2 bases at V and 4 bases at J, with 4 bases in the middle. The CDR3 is CASSFGGANVLTF. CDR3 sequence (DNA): TGCGCCAGCAGCTTCGGCGGGGCCAACGTCCTGACTTTC.

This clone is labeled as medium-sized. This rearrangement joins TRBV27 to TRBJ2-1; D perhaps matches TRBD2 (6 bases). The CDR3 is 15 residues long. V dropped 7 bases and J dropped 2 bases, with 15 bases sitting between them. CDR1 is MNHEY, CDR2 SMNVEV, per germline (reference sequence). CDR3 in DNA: TGTGCCAGCACCCCCGAGTGGGGGGCCTACAATGAGCAGTTCTTC. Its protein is CASTPEWGAYNEQFF.

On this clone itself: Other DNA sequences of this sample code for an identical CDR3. Written as DNA, the CDR3 is TGTGCCACCCGTGACAGTCTTTCTGGGGCCAACGTCCTGACTTTC. It codes for CATRDSLSGANVLTF. The chain links TRBV15 to TRBJ2-6; possibly TRBD1 for D (5 bases). V gave up 8 bases and J gave up 1 base, with 12 bases separating them. There are 15 residues in the CDR3. From germline, CDR1 is LNHNV and CDR2 YYDKDF (reference sequence).

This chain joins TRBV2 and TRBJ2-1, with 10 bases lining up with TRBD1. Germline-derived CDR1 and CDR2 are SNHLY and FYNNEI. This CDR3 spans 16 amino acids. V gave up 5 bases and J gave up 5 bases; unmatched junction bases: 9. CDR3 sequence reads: CASSPLGQGMDNEQFF. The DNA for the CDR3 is TGTGCCAGCAGTCCCCTGGGACAGGGGATGGACAATGAGCAGTTCTTC.

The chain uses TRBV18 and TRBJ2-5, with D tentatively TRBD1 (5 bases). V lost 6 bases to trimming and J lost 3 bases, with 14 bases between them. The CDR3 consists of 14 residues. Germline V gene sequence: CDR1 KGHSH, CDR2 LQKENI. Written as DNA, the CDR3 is TGTGCCAGCTCCCCCGACAGAACCAAAGAGACCCAGTACTTC. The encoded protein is CASSPDRTKETQYF.